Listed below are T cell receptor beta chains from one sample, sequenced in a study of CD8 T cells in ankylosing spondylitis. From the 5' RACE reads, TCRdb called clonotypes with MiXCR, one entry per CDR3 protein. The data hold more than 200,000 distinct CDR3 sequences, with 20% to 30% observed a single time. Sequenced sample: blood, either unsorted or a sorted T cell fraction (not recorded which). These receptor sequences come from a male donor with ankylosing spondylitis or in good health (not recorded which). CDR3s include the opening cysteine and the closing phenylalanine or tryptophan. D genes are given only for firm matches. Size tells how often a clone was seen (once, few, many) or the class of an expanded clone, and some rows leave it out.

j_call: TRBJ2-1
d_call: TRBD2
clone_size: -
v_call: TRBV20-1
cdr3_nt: TGCAGTGCTAGAGATGGGCTAGCGGGGGGCAGGGTACAGTTCTTC
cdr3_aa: CSARDGLAGGRVQFF

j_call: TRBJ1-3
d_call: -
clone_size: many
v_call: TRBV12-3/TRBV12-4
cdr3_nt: TGTGCCAGCAGTTCGGTCCCTGGAAACACCATATATTTT
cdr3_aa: CASSSVPGNTIYF

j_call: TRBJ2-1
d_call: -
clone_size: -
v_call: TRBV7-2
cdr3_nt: TGTGCCAGCAGCTTAGGATTCACCTTCTCCTACAATGAGCAGTTCTTC
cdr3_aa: CASSLGFTFSYNEQFF

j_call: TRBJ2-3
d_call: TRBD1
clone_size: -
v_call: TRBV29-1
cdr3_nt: TGCAGCGTTGAGGGACAGCTCACAGATACGCAGTATTTT
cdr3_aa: CSVEGQLTDTQYF

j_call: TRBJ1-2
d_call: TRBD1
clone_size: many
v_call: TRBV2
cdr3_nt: TGTGCCAGCAGACAGGGGGTGGAAGGCTACACCTTC
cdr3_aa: CASRQGVEGYTF

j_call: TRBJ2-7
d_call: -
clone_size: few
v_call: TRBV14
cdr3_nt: TGTGCCAGCAGCCATAGTGGGAACGAGCAGTACTTC
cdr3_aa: CASSHSGNEQYF

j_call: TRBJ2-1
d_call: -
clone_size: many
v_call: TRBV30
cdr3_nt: TGTGCCTGGAGTGTCGGCCGGGCCAGCTCCTACAATGAGCAGTTCTTC
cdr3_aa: CAWSVGRASSYNEQFF

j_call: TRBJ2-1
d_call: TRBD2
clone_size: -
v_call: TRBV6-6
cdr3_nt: TGTGCCACCCTAGCGGGGGGGCGGGGTGAGCAGTTCTTC
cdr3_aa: CATLAGGRGEQFF

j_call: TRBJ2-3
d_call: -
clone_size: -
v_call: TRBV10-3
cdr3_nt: TGTGCCATCAGTGCTGACAGAACAGATACGCAGTATTTT
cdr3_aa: CAISADRTDTQYF

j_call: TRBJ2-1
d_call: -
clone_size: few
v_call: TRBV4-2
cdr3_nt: TGTGCCAGCAGCGACGACAGCTCCTACAATGAGCAGTTCTTC
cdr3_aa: CASSDDSSYNEQFF

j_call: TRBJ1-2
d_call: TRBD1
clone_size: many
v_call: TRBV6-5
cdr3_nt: TGTGCCAGCAGACGGGACAGAGATGGCTACACCTTC
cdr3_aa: CASRRDRDGYTF

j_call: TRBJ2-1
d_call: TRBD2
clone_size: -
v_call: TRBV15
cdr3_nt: TGTGCCACCGATTTAGCGGGGGCCTACAATGAGCAGTTCTTC
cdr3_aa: CATDLAGAYNEQFF

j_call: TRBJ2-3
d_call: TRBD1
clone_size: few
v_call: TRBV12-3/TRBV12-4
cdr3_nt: TGTGCCAGCAGTTTGAGGGGACAGGGGGCACTTTGGGGGGCCCGCACAGATACGCAGTATTTT
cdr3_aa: CASSLRGQGALWGARTDTQYF

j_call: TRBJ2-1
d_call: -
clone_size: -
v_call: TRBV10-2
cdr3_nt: TGCGCCAGCAGTGAGGCCCTAACCTCCAATGAGCAGTTCTTC
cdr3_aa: CASSEALTSNEQFF

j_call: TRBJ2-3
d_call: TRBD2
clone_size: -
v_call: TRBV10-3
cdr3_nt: TGTGCCATCAGCGAGGCGGGGGGGGCTGGAGATACGCAGTATTTT
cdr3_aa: CAISEAGGAGDTQYF

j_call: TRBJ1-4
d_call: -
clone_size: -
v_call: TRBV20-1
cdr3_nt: TGCAGTGCGCAAAATGCAACTAATGAAAAACTGTTTTTT
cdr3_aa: CSAQNATNEKLFF

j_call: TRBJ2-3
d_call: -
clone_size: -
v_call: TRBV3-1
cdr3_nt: TGTGCCAGCAGTCATATCACAGATACGCAGTATTTT
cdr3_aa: CASSHITDTQYF

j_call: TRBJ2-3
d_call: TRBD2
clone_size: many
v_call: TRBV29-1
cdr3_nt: TGCAGTGGGCAGCGGGGGGGAGATACGCAGTATTTT
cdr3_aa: CSGQRGGDTQYF

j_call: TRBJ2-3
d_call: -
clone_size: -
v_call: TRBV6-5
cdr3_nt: TGTGCCAGCAGTTACTACAGGGCAGATACGCAGTATTTT
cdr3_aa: CASSYYRADTQYF

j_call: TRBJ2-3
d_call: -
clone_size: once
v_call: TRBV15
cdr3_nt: TGTGCCACCAGCAGGTCCCCCGGGGAGGCGCAGTATTTT
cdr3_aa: CATSRSPGEAQYF

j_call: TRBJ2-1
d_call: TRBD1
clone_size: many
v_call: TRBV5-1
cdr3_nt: TGCGCCAGCAGCGAGGACAGGGTGTGGAATGAGCAGTTCTTC
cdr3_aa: CASSEDRVWNEQFF

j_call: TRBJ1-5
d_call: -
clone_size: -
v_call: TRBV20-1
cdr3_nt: TGCAGTGCTAGAGATCCGGCATCTGGGCCCCAGCATTTT
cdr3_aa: CSARDPASGPQHF

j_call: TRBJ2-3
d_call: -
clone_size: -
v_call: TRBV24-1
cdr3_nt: TGTGCCACCAGTGACCCAGGACAGTCGTTCACAGATACGCAGTATTTT
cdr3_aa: CATSDPGQSFTDTQYF

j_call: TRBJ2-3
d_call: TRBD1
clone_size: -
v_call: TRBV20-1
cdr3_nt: TGCAGTGCTAGAGCCCGTATGGGACAGGGCGTAGTGACAGATACGCAGTATTTT
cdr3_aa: CSARARMGQGVVTDTQYF

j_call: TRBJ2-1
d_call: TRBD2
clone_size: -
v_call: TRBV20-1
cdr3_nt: TGCTGTGCTAGAGTGGGACTAGCGGGGGGGCGAACCTCCTACAATGAGCAGTTCTTC
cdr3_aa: CCARVGLAGGRTSYNEQFF

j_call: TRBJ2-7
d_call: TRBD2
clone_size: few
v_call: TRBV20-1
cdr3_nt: TGCAGTGCAAGTACCGGGGGGGCCGGGACCTACGAGCAGTACTTC
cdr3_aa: CSASTGGAGTYEQYF

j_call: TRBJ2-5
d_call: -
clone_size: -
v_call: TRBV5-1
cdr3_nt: TGCGCCAGCAGCTTGACAGGTCCGAGAGAGACCCAGTACTTC
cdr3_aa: CASSLTGPRETQYF

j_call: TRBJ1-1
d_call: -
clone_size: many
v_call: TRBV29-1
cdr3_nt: TGCAGCGCCGGGGCAGGAATGAACACTGAAGCTTTCTTT
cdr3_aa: CSAGAGMNTEAFF

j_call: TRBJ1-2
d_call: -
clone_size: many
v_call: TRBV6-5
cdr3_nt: TGTGCCAGCAGTTACTCAGGGAGAAACTATGGCTACACCTTC
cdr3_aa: CASSYSGRNYGYTF

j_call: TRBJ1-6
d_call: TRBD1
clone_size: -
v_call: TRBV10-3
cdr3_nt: TGTGCCATCAATACCGGGACAGATAATTCACCCCTCCACTTT
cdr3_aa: CAINTGTDNSPLHF